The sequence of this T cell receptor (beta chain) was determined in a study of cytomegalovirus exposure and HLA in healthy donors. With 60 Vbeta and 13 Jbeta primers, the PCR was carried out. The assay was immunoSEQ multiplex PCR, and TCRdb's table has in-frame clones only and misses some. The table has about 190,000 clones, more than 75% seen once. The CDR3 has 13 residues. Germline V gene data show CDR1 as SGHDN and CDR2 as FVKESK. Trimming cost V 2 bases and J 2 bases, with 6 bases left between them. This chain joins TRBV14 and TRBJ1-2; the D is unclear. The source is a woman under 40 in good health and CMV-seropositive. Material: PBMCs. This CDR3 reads CASSQQANYGYTF. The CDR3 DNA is TGTGCCAGCAGCCAACAGGCGAACTATGGCTACACCTTC. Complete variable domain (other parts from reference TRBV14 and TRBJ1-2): EAGVTQFPSHSVIEKGQTVTLRCDPISGHDNLYWYRRVMGKEIKFLLHFVKESKQDESGMPNNRFLAERTGGTYSTLKVQPAELEDSGVYFCASSQQANYGYTFGSGTRLTVV.